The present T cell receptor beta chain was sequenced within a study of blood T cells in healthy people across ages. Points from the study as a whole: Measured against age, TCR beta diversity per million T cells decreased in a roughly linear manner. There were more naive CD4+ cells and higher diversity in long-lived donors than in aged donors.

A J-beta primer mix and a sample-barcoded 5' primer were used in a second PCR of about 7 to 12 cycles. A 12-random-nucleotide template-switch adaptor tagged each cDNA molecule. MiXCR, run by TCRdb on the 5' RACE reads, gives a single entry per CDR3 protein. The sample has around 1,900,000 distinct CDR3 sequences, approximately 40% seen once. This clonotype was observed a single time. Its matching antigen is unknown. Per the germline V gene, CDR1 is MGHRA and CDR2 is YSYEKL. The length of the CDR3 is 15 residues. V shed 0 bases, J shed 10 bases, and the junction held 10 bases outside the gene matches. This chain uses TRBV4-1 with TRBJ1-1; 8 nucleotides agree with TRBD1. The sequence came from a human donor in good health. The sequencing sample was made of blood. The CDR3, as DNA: TGCGCCAGCAGCCAAGAAGGGACAGGACTTAAGACAGCTTTCTTT. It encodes CASSQEGTGLKTAFF.